The 10 T cell receptor beta chains in this list originate from one sample, sequenced in a study of T cell responses to AZD1222 COVID-19 vaccine. Here immunoSEQ multiplex PCR was the method, and the copy in TCRdb shows in-frame clones only, minus some. The data show fewer than 120,000 clones, with 94% seen just once and 2.5% to 3% held by the top ten. Sequencing was performed on peripheral blood, taken 28 days after the second AZD1222 dose. The source of these receptors is an adult who received the AZD1222 COVID-19 vaccine.

The rearrangement links TRBV6-5 to TRBJ1-1, with TRBD1 matching over 9 bases. The length of the CDR3 is 15 residues. Germline CDR1 MNHEY, CDR2 SVGAGI. V lost 5 bases to trimming and J lost 11 bases; unmatched junction nucleotides: 15. As DNA, the CDR3 is TGTGCCAGCAGTCCCGGACAGGGGAAACTCGCCGGGGCTTTCTTT. This encodes CASSPGQGKLAGAFF.

The chain uses TRBV7-9 and TRBJ2-5, with 10 bases matching TRBD2. Germline CDR1 reads SEHNR; CDR2 reads FQNEAQ (reference sequence). The CDR3 totals 14 residues. Unmatched junction bases numbered 11, after V lost 11 bases and J lost 5 bases. The CDR3 loop reads CAPAGLAGDETQYF. The CDR3 DNA reads TGTGCCCCAGCGGGGCTAGCGGGAGACGAGACCCAGTACTTC. Full variable domain (remainder filled in from reference TRBV7-9 and TRBJ2-5): DTGVSQNPRHKITKRGQNVTFRCDPISEHNRLYWYRQTLGQGPEFLTYFQNEAQLEKSRLLSDRFSAERPKGSFSTLEIQRTEQGDSAMYLCAPAGLAGDETQYFGPGTRLLVL.

This sequence joins TRBV29-1 and TRBJ2-1; weak D call: TRBD1 (5 bases). The CDR3 totals 14 residues. CDR1 and CDR2 from the germline V gene are SQVTM and ANQGSEA. Between the trimmed V and J ends, which lost 4 bases and 2 bases, there was a span of 12 bases. The CDR3 nucleotides are TGCAGCGTTGGGTTTCAGGGTACCTACAATGAGCAGTTCTTC. Residues: CSVGFQGTYNEQFF.

CDR3 sequence reads: CSVEGQLLRGFQETQYF. In DNA form, the CDR3 reads TGCAGCGTTGAAGGGCAACTGTTGCGGGGCTTCCAAGAGACCCAGTACTTC. The chain recombines TRBV29-1 with TRBJ2-5; tentatively, D is TRBD2 (6 bases). CDR1 and CDR2 from the germline V gene are SQVTM and ANQGSEA. Trimming took 1 base from V and 1 from J, leaving 19 bases between them. This CDR3 has 17 residues.

The chain combines TRBV27 with TRBJ1-5; D might be TRBD1 (6 bases). The CDR3 extends over 15 amino acids. The V gene's germline CDR1 is MNHEY and CDR2 SMNVEV (reference sequence). Trimming stripped 2 bases from V and 3 bases from J, with 11 bases between. DNA of the CDR3: TGTGCCAGCAGTTTAGGGGGGGCCTTCAATCAGCCCCAGCATTTT. The encoded protein is CASSLGGAFNQPQHF.

The V gene is TRBV6-5, the J gene TRBJ2-7, with TRBD1 as a possible D gene (5 bases). Germline values: CDR1 MNHEY, CDR2 SVGAGI. The length of the CDR3 is 12 residues. Trimming shortened V by 9 bases and J by 4 bases, and 13 bases separated the two germline ends. The DNA of the CDR3 is TGTGCCAGTACGACACAGGCGTACGAGCAGTACTTC. Protein product: CASTTQAYEQYF.

CDR3 DNA sequence: TGTGCCACCAGCTCCCCCGGGACAGGGAAAGGTCAGTACTTC. Protein: CATSSPGTGKGQYF. The chain joins TRBV15 to TRBJ2-7; 9 bases are a match to TRBD1. The junction had 12 bases not matched to a gene; V was cut back by 5 bases and J by 10 bases. This CDR3 comprises 14 residues. Germline-derived CDR1 and CDR2 are LNHNV and YYDKDF (reference sequence). The whole variable domain, remainder taken from reference TRBV15 and TRBJ2-7, is DAMVIQNPRYQVTQFGKPVTLSCSQTLNHNVMYWYQQKSSQAPKLLFHYYDKDFNNEADTPDNFQSRRPNTSFCFLDIRSPGLGDTAMYLCATSSPGTGKGQYFGPGTRLTVT.

J is TRBJ1-1 and V is TRBV7-9; unclear D gene. CDR1 and CDR2 (germline): SEHNR, FQNEAQ (reference sequence). V shed 3 bases and J shed 2 bases, with 7 bases lying between them. This CDR3 has 13 residues. The CDR3 region has the DNA TGTGCCAGCAGCTTTGCGGATAACACTGAAGCTTTCTTT. Translating it yields CASSFADNTEAFF. Full variable domain (outside the CDR3, taken from reference TRBV7-9 and TRBJ1-1): DTGVSQNPRHKITKRGQNVTFRCDPISEHNRLYWYRQTLGQGPEFLTYFQNEAQLEKSRLLSDRFSAERPKGSFSTLEIQRTEQGDSAMYLCASSFADNTEAFFGQGTRLTVV.

This clone has just one count. The rearrangement uses TRBV19 and TRBJ2-7, with a possible D match to TRBD1 (6 bases). V was shortened by 5 bases and J by 6 bases, with 17 bases between the two germline ends. The CDR3 spans 14 residues. Per germline, CDR1 LNHDA and CDR2 SQIVND (reference sequence). The CDR3 DNA reads as TGTGCCAGTAGTCAGATAGGGGACAAAGGCGAGCAGTACTTC. It translates to CASSQIGDKGEQYF.

The V and J genes are TRBV6-2 or TRBV6-3 and TRBJ1-1; a weak D match, TRBD1 (6 bases). The CDR3 length is 14 residues. Germline loops: CDR1 MNHEY, CDR2 SVGEGT. The V end lost 4 bases, the J end lost 11 bases, and 20 bases lay between the germline ends. CDR3 DNA: TGTGCCAGCAGTTTCGACTACCGGACAGATGAGGCTTTCTTT. Translation gives CASSFDYRTDEAFF.